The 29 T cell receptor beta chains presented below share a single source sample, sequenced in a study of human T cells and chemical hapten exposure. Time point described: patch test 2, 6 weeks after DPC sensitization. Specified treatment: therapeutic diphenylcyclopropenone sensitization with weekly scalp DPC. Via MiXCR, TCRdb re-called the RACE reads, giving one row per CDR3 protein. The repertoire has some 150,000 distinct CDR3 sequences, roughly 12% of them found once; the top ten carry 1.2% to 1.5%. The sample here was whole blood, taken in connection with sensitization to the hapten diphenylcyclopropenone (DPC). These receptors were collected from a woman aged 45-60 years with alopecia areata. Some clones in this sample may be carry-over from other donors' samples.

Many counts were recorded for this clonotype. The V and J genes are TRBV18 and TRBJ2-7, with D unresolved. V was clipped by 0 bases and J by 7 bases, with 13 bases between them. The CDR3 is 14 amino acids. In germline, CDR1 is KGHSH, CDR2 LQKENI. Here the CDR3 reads CASSPPTDSGEQYF. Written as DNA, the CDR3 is TGTGCCAGCTCACCACCGACTGATTCCGGTGAGCAGTACTTC.

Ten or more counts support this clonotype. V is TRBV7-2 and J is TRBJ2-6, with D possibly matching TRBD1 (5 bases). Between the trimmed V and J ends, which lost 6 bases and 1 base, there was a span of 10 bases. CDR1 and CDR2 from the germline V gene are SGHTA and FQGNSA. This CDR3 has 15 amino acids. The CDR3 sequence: CASRKQASGANVLTF. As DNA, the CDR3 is TGTGCCAGCAGAAAACAGGCTTCTGGGGCCAACGTCCTGACTTTC.

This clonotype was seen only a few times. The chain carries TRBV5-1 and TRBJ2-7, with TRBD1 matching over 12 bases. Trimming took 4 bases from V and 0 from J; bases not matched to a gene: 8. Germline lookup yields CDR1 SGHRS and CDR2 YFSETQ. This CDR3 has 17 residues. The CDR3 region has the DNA TGCGCCAGCAGCCACGGGACAGGGGGCTTTAGCTCCTACGAGCAGTACTTC. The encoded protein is CASSHGTGGFSSYEQYF. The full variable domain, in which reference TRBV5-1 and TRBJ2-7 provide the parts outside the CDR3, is KAGVTQTPRYLIKTRGQQVTLSCSPISGHRSVSWYQQTPGQGLQFLFEYFSETQRNKGNFPGRFSGRQFSNSRSEMNVSTLELGDSALYLCASSHGTGGFSSYEQYFGPGTRLTVT.

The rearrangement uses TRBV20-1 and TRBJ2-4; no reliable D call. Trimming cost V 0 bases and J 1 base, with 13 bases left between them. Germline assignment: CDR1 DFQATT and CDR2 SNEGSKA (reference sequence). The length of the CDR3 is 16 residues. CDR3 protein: CSARDVILDAKNIQYF. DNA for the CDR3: TGCAGTGCTAGAGATGTGATTCTCGATGCCAAAAACATTCAGTACTTC.

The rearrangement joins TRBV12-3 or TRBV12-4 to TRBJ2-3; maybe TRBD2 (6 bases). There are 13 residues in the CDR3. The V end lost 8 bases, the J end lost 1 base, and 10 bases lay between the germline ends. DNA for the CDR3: TGTGCCAGCGGAGGGGAGGGCACAGATACGCAGTATTTT. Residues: CASGGEGTDTQYF.

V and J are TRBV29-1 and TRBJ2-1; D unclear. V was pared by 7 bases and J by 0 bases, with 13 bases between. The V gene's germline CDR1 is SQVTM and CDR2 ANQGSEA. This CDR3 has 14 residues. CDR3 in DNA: TGCAGCGCCGGTGCCCCGAGCTCCTACAATGAGCAGTTCTTC. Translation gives CSAGAPSSYNEQFF.

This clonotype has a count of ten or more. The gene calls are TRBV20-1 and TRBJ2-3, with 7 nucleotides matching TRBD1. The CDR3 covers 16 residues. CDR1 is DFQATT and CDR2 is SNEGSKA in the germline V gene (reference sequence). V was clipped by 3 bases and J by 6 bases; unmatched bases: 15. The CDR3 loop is CSARLGWTGRTDTQYF. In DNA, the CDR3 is TGCAGTGCTAGGCTAGGATGGACAGGTCGAACGGATACGCAGTATTTT.

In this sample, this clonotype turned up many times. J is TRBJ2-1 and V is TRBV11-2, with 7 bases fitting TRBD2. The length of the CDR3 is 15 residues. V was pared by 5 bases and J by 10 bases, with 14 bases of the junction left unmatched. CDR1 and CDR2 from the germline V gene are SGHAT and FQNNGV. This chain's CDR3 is CASSPPPSGITEQFF. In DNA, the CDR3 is TGTGCCAGCAGCCCCCCCCCCAGCGGGATCACGGAGCAGTTCTTC. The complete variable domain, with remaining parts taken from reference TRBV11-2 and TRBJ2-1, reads EAGVAQSPRYKIIEKRQSVAFWCNPISGHATLYWYQQILGQGPKLLIQFQNNGVVDDSQLPKDRFSAERLKGVDSTLKIQPAKLEDSAVYLCASSPPPSGITEQFFGPGTRLTVL.

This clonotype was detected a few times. This CDR3 reads CASSLLPGTGGREQYF. The CDR3 DNA reads as TGTGCCAGCAGTCTCCTTCCCGGCACAGGGGGGCGAGAGCAGTACTTC. The chain combines TRBV6-5 with TRBJ2-7; TRBD1 aligns across 8 bases. The CDR3 covers 16 residues. Germline loops: CDR1 MNHEY, CDR2 SVGAGI. V was clipped by 5 bases and J by 7 bases; unmatched bases: 16.

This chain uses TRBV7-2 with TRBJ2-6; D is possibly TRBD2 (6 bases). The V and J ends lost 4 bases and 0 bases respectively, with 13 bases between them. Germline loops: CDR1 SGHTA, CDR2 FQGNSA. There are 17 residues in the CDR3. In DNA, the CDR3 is TGTGCCAGCAGCTCTCGGCGGGGTAGCTCTGGGGCCAACGTCCTGACTTTC. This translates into CASSSRRGSSGANVLTF.

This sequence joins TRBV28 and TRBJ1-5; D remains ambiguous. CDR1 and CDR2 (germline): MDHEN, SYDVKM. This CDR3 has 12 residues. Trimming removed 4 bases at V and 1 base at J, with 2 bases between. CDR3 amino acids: CASSWSNQPQHF. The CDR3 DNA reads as TGTGCCAGCAGTTGGAGCAATCAGCCCCAGCATTTT.

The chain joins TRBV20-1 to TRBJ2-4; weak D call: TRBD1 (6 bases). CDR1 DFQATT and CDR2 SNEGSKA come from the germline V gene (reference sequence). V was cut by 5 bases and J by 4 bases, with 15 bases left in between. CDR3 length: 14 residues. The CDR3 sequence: CSAPGHGGKNIQYF. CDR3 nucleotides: TGCAGTGCTCCGGGACACGGCGGAAAAAACATTCAGTACTTC.

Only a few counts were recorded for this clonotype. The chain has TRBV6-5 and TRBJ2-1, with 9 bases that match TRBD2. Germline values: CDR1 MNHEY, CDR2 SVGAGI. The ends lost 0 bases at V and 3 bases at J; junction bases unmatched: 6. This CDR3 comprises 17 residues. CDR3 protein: CASSYSGLAGLYNEQFF. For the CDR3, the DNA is TGTGCCAGCAGTTACTCAGGGCTAGCGGGACTCTACAATGAGCAGTTCTTC.

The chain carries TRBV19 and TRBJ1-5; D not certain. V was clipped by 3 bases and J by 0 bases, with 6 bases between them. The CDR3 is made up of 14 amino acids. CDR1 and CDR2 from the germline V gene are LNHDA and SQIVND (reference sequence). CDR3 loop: CASSMRDSNQPQHF. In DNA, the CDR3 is TGTGCCAGTAGTATGCGGGATAGCAATCAGCCCCAGCATTTT. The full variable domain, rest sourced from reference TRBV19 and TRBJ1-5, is DGGITQSPKYLFRKEGQNVTLSCEQNLNHDAMYWYRQDPGQGLRLIYYSQIVNDFQKGDIAEGYSVSREKKESFPLTVTSAQKNPTAFYLCASSMRDSNQPQHFGDGTRLSIL.

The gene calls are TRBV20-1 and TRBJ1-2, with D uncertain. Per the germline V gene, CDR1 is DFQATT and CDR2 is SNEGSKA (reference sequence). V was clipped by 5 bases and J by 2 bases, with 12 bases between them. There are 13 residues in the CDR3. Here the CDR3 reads CSARRPDNYGYTF. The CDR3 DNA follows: TGCAGTGCTCGTCGGCCAGACAACTATGGCTACACCTTC.

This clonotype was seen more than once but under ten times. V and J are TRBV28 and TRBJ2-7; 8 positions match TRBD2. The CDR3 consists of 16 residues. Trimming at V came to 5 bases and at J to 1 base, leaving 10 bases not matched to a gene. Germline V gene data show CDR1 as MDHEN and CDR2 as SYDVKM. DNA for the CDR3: TGTGCCAGCAGTCCCGGGGTGGCTAGCGGGTCCTACGAGCAGTACTTC. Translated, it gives CASSPGVASGSYEQYF.

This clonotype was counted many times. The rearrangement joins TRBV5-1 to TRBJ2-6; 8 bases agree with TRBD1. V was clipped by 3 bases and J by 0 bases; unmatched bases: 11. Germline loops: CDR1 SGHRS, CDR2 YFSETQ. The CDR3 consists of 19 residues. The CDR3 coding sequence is TGCGCCAGCAGCTGGAGAGGACAGGGCCAGCTCTCTGGGGCCAACGTCCTGACTTTC. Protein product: CASSWRGQGQLSGANVLTF.

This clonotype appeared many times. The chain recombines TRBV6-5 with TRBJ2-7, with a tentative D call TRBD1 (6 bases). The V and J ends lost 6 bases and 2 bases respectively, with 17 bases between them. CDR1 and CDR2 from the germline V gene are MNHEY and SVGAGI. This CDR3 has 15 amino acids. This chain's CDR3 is CASSRTVITTYEQYF. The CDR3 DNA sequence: TGTGCCAGCAGCCGGACAGTCATTACTACCTACGAGCAGTACTTC.

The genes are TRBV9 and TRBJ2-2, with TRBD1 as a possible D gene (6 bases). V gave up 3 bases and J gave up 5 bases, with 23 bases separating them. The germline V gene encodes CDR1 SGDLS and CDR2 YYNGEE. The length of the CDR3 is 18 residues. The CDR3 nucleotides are TGTGCCAGCAGCGAGGATCATTTTAGGCAGGGGAGTACCGGGGAGCTGTTTTTT. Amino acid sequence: CASSEDHFRQGSTGELFF.

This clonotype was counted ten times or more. CDR3 sequence reads: CASSPLDTQYF. In nucleotides, the CDR3 is TGTGCCAGCAGTCCTCTAGATACGCAGTATTTT. The rearrangement uses TRBV28 and TRBJ2-3, with D unresolved. The CDR3 is 11 residues long. V was shortened by 5 bases and J by 5 bases, with 5 bases between the two germline ends. Per the germline V gene, CDR1 is MDHEN and CDR2 is SYDVKM.

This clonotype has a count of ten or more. The CDR3 nucleotides are TGCAGTGCTCCGGGTTCCTCCTACGAGCAGTACTTC. It translates to CSAPGSSYEQYF. The chain uses TRBV20-1 and TRBJ2-7; D ambiguous. Trimming took off 5 bases at V and 0 bases at J, with 8 bases between the two ends. Germline CDR1 and CDR2: DFQATT and SNEGSKA (reference sequence). The CDR3 has 12 residues.

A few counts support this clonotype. CDR3 DNA: TGTGCCAGCAGCTTAGTAACGGATAGCTCCTACGAGCAGTACTTC. This sequence encodes CASSLVTDSSYEQYF. The chain uses TRBV11-2 and TRBJ2-7; D is undetermined. Trimming removed 1 base at V and 0 bases at J, with 10 bases between. The CDR3 has 15 amino acids. Germline V gives CDR1 SGHAT, CDR2 FQNNGV.

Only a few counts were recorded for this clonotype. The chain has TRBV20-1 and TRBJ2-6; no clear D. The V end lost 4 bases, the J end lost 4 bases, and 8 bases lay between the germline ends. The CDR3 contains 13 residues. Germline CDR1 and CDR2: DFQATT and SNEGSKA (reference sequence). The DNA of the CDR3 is TGCAGTGCTAAAACGCCAGGGGCCAACGTCCTGACTTTC. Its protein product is CSAKTPGANVLTF.

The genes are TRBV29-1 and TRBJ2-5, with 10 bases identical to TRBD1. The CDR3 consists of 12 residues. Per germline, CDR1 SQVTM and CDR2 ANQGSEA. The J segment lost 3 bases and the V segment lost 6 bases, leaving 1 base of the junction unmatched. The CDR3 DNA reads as TGCAGCGTGGGGACAGGGGAAGAGACCCAGTACTTC. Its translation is CSVGTGEETQYF.

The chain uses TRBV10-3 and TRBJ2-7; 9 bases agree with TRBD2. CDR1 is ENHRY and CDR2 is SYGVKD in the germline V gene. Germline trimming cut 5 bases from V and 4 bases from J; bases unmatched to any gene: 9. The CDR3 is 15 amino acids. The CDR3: CAISPAGREGYEQYF. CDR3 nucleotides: TGTGCCATCAGTCCCGCCGGGCGGGAGGGTTACGAGCAGTACTTC.

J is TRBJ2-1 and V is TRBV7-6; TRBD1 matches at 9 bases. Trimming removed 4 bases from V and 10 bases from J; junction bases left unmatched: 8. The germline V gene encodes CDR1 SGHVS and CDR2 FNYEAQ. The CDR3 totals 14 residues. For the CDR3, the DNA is TGTGCCAGCAGCTCCGGGACAGGGAGAGGAGAGCAGTTCTTC. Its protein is CASSSGTGRGEQFF.

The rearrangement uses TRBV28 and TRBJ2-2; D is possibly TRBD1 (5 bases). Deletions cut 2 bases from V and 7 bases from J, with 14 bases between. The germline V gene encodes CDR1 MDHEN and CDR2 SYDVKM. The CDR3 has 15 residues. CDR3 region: CASSLAGIGNGELFF. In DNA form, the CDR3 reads TGTGCCAGCAGTTTAGCAGGGATCGGTAACGGGGAGCTGTTTTTT.

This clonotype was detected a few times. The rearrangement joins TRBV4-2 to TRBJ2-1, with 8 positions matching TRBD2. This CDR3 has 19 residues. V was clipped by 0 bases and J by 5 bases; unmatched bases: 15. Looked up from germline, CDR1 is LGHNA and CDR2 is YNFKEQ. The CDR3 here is CASSQEAPGGPPSDNEQFF. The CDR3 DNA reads TGTGCCAGCAGCCAAGAGGCCCCGGGAGGGCCCCCAAGCGACAATGAGCAGTTCTTC.

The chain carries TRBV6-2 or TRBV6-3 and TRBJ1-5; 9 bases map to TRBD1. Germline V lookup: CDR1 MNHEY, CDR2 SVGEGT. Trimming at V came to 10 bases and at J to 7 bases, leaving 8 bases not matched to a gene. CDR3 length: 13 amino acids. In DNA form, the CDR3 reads TGTGCCACCAGGGACAGGGCGAAACAGCCCCAGCATTTT. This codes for CATRDRAKQPQHF.